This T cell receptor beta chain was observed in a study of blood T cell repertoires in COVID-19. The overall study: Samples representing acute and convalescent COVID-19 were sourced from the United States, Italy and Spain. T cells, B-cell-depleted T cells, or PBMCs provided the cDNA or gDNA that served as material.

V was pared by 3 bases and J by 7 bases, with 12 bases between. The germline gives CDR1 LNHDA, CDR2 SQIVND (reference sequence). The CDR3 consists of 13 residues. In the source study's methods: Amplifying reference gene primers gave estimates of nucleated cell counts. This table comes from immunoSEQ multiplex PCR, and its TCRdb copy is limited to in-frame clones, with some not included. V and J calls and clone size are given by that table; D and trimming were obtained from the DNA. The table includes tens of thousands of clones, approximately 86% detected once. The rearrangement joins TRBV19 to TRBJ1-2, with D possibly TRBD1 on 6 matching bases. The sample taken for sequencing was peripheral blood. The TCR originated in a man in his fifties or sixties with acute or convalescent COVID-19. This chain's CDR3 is CASSIRQTGGYTF. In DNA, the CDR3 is TGTGCCAGTAGTATTCGGCAGACAGGTGGCTACACCTTC.